This TCR beta chain was found in a study of identical twins. Study results and limitations: Twins shared out-of-frame alpha sequences with excess low generation probability. Invariant MAIT and iNKT cells may have partly biased zero-insertion analyses.

TCRdb re-called the 5' RACE reads with MiXCR, one entry per CDR3 protein. The table has roughly 570,000 distinct CDR3 sequences, approximately 9.6% seen once. CDR1 and CDR2 (germline): MNHEY, SVGAGI. The CDR3 runs 9 residues. At least ten counts were recorded for this clonotype. The antigen is not known. These same data were also listed under a study on yellow fever vaccine responses in identical twins.

The sequence was obtained from a woman aged 18-29 years in good health. What was sequenced was PBMCs. The J gene is TRBJ2-7, the V gene TRBV6-5; no definite D call. CDR3 nucleotides: TGTGCTAGTAGAGGCGAGCAGTACTTC. Its translation: CASRGEQYF.